What follows are 28 T cell receptor delta chains derived from one specimen sequenced in a study of gamma-delta T cells after stem cell transplantation (dated by TCRdb to between 2015 and 2016). The method behind the library was RT-PCR. Sequencing used an Illumina MiSeq. Identical DNA sequences were merged into single rows after TCRdb reprocessed the public reads with CATT. The table for this sample shows about 54 delta-chain clones. The sample taken for sequencing was gamma-delta T cells. These receptors all come from a human donor. It is not recorded whose cells these are; they may come from a transplant donor. This table probably holds off-target reads from a library built for another chain.

The table lists this clone with a few counts. V gene TRDV2 combines with J gene TRDJ1, with D unresolved. The CDR3 length is 13 residues. Germline values: CDR1 GEAIGNYY, CDR2 EKD. V was shortened by 0 bases and J by 1 base, with 5 bases between the two germline ends. The CDR3 sequence is CACDTELTDKLIF. For the CDR3, the DNA is TGTGCCTGTGACACCGAGCTCACCGATAAACTCATCTTT.

There are a few counts of this clone. This chain uses TRDV2 with TRDJ2, with 12 bases identical to TRDD3. Germline loops: CDR1 GEAIGNYY, CDR2 EKD. The CDR3 loop spans 18 amino acids. With V trimmed by 2 bases and J by 0 bases, 6 bases remained unmatched. CDR3 protein: CACDNLLGDTALTAQLFF. CDR3 bases: TGTGCCTGTGACAACCTACTGGGGGATACCGCTTTGACAGCACAACTCTTCTTT.

This chain joins TRDV2 and TRDJ1, with D possibly TRDD3 on 6 matching bases. The J gene comes from matching the DNA to germline here; TCRdb lacks it. Germline loops: CDR1 GEAIGNYY, CDR2 EKD. The CDR3 runs 14 residues. V lost 0 bases to trimming and J lost 2 bases, with 9 bases between them. The CDR3 region is CACDTVGGTDKLIF. Written as DNA, the CDR3 is TGTGCCTGTGACACCGTGGGGGGTACCGATAAACTCATCTTT.

This clone turned up a few times. The chain uses TRDV2 and TRDJ1; 7 nucleotides line up with TRDD3. Germline V gene sequence: CDR1 GEAIGNYY, CDR2 EKD. The V segment lost 1 base and the J segment 0 bases; nucleotides outside the gene matches: 4. The CDR3 covers 15 residues. CDR3 coding DNA: TGTGCCTGTGACACGCTGGGGGCCTACACCGATAAACTCATCTTT. It codes for CACDTLGAYTDKLIF.

This clone was recorded a few times. This rearrangement joins TRDV2 to TRDJ3; maybe TRDD3 (6 bases). V dropped 2 bases and J dropped 0 bases, with 13 bases sitting between them. Germline CDR1 reads GEAIGNYY; CDR2 reads EKD. This CDR3 has 18 residues. CDR3 region: CACDNLGTDSWDTRQMFF. The CDR3, as DNA: TGTGCCTGTGACAACCTGGGGACGGACTCCTGGGACACCCGACAGATGTTTTTC.

The sample holds a few counts of this clone. The V gene is TRDV2, the J gene TRDJ1, with TRDD3 as a possible D gene (6 bases). The CDR3 is made up of 17 amino acids. V lost 2 bases to trimming and J lost 0 bases, with 18 bases between them. CDR1 is GEAIGNYY and CDR2 is EKD in the germline V gene. CDR3 nucleotides: TGTGCCTGTGACAGGGTGGGGGCCTACCCCCACACCGATAAACTCATCTTT. As protein: CACDRVGAYPHTDKLIF.

Of note for this clone: The junction differs from germline at one of its ends, possibly a read error. The chain uses TRDV2 and TRDJ1; 13 nucleotides agree with TRDD3. The CDR3 sequence is 21 residues long. Germline CDR1 is GEAIGNYY and CDR2 is EKD. CDR3 sequence reads: CACDPVRVGSTGGYAADELIF. The CDR3 coding sequence is TGTGCCTGTGACCCGGTTCGTGTTGGCAGTACTGGGGGATACGCGGCCGATGAACTCATCTTT.

The CDR3 DNA sequence: TGTGCCTGTGACGCGTTACTGGGGGATACGCGGGCCGATAAACTCATCTTT. Encoded protein: CACDALLGDTRADKLIF. The V call is TRDV2, the J call TRDJ1, with 13 bases aligning to TRDD3. Germline values: CDR1 GEAIGNYY, CDR2 EKD. Trimming removed 3 bases from V and 3 bases from J; junction bases left unmatched: 9. The CDR3 runs 17 residues.

This sequence joins TRDV2 and TRDJ3; 11 nucleotides line up with TRDD3. Germline V gene lookup returns CDR1 GEAIGNYY and CDR2 EKD. The CDR3 is made up of 18 amino acids. Trimming at V came to 2 bases and at J to 0 bases, leaving 2 bases not matched to a gene. This chain's CDR3 is CACDNTGGYSWDTRQMFF. The CDR3 region has the DNA TGTGCCTGTGACAATACTGGGGGATACTCCTGGGACACCCGACAGATGTTTTTC.

This clone was recorded a few times. The CDR3 loop reads CACDRLGQGTDKLIF. The CDR3 bases are TGTGCCTGTGACCGACTGGGGCAAGGCACCGATAAACTCATCTTT. The chain uses TRDV2 and TRDJ1, with 7 bases that match TRDD3. After removal of 3 bases from V and 1 base from J, the junction contained 7 bases not matched to a gene. The CDR3 spans 15 residues. Germline V gene sequence: CDR1 GEAIGNYY, CDR2 EKD.

This clone has a handful of counts. The chain joins TRDV2 to TRDJ1; 7 nucleotides line up with TRDD3. The CDR3 runs 14 residues. Germline trimming cut 3 bases from V and 4 bases from J; bases unmatched to any gene: 7. Germline V gene lookup returns CDR1 GEAIGNYY and CDR2 EKD. The CDR3 sequence: CACDDLGAIDKLIF. CDR3 DNA sequence: TGTGCCTGTGACGACCTGGGGGCTATCGATAAACTCATCTTT.

In this sample, this clone turned up a few times. The chain employs TRDV2 and TRDJ1; 7 bases match TRDD3. Unmatched junction bases numbered 5, after V lost 2 bases and J lost 0 bases. Germline V gene sequence: CDR1 GEAIGNYY, CDR2 EKD. This CDR3 has 15 amino acids. The CDR3 bases are TGTGCCTGTGACATCCTGGGGGTTTACACCGATAAACTCATCTTT. It translates to CACDILGVYTDKLIF.

The chain has TRDV2 and TRDJ1; TRDD3 is a possible D gene (6 bases). Trimming stripped 0 bases from V and 0 bases from J, with 16 bases between. Germline CDR1 and CDR2: GEAIGNYY and EKD. This CDR3 has 17 residues. CDR3 DNA: TGTGCCTGTGACACCGTACGTTGTGGGGATCACACCGATAAACTCATCTTT. Its translation is CACDTVRCGDHTDKLIF.

This clone showed up just a few times. This sequence joins TRDV2 and TRDJ1; the match to TRDD3 covers 10 bases. CDR1 GEAIGNYY and CDR2 EKD come from the germline V gene. Trimming cost V 0 bases and J 0 bases; bases outside gene matches: 15. The CDR3 is 20 amino acids. The DNA of the CDR3 is TGTGCCTGTGACACCCTGCCAGACTCGGTGGGGGATACAAACACCGATAAACTCATCTTT. As protein: CACDTLPDSVGDTNTDKLIF.

The chain joins TRDV1 to TRDJ1; 10 nucleotides align to TRDD3. Germline V gene data show CDR1 as TSWWSYY and CDR2 as QGS. This CDR3 has 22 amino acids. Trimming cost V 2 bases and J 1 base; bases outside gene matches: 22. The CDR3 is CALGESPISYYWGIRGTDKLIF. In DNA form, the CDR3 reads TGTGCTCTTGGGGAAAGCCCCATATCTTATTACTGGGGGATCAGGGGCACCGATAAACTCATCTTT.

V usage is TRDV2 and J usage is TRDJ1, with 13 nucleotides matching TRDD3. There are 17 residues in the CDR3. CDR1 GEAIGNYY and CDR2 EKD come from the germline V gene. With V trimmed by 0 bases and J by 2 bases, 5 bases remained unmatched. The CDR3: CACDTLLGDTRTDKLIF. CDR3 in DNA: TGTGCCTGTGACACCTTACTGGGGGATACGCGTACCGATAAACTCATCTTT.

The chain combines TRDV2 with TRDJ1, with 9 bases lining up with TRDD2. CDR1 is GEAIGNYY, CDR2 EKD, per germline. Germline trimming cut 3 bases from V and 0 bases from J; bases unmatched to any gene: 16. The CDR3 contains 19 residues. CDR3 sequence (DNA): TGTGCCTGTGACTCCCTTCCTACTGAACTGGGGTCCAACACCGATAAACTCATCTTT. As protein: CACDSLPTELGSNTDKLIF.

This clone was seen only a few times. The chain links TRDV2 to TRDJ1; 13 nucleotides line up with TRDD3. Trimming at V came to 3 bases and at J to 0 bases, leaving 9 bases not matched to a gene. From germline, CDR1 is GEAIGNYY and CDR2 EKD. The length of the CDR3 is 18 residues. The CDR3 protein is CACDALLGDTGHTDKLIF. In nucleotides, the CDR3 is TGTGCCTGTGACGCCTTACTGGGGGATACGGGGCACACCGATAAACTCATCTTT.

The gene calls are TRDV2 and TRDJ1; TRDD3 matches 10 bases. Germline assignment: CDR1 GEAIGNYY and CDR2 EKD. The CDR3 totals 20 residues. J was trimmed by 0 bases and V by 1 base; bases with no gene match: 16. The CDR3 protein is CACDTVHGGGYREDTDKLIF. The CDR3 coding sequence is TGTGCCTGTGACACTGTTCATGGTGGGGGATACAGGGAAGACACCGATAAACTCATCTTT.

The V and J genes are TRDV2 and TRDJ1, with TRDD3 identical over 10 bases. The CDR3 runs 21 residues. In germline, CDR1 is GEAIGNYY, CDR2 EKD. The trim removed 0 bases at V and 4 bases at J, leaving 22 bases unmatched. The CDR3 coding sequence is TGTGCCTGTGACACCGTTTTTCGGGGACCTTTGGGGGATACCGGGGACGATAAACTCATCTTT. Translating it yields CACDTVFRGPLGDTGDDKLIF.

This clone was counted only a few times. V gene TRDV2 combines with J gene TRDJ1; the match to TRDD3 covers 9 bases. The CDR3 loop spans 14 amino acids. The germline gives CDR1 GEAIGNYY, CDR2 EKD. J was trimmed by 5 bases and V by 4 bases; bases with no gene match: 7. CDR3 bases: TGTGCCTGTGAAGCCCTGGGGGATTCTGATAAACTCATCTTT. Residues: CACEALGDSDKLIF.

This clone was found a few times. The chain combines TRDV2 with TRDJ1; D remains ambiguous. The V gene lost 0 bases and the J gene lost 0 bases, with 7 bases spanning the gap. The germline gives CDR1 GEAIGNYY, CDR2 EKD. The CDR3 contains 14 residues. The DNA of the CDR3 is TGTGCCTGTGACACCGTGGCTGACACCGATAAACTCATCTTT. It specifies CACDTVADTDKLIF.

This clone showed up just a few times. The chain uses TRDV2 and TRDJ3; TRDD3 agrees at 11 bases. V lost 0 bases to trimming and J lost 0 bases; unmatched junction nucleotides: 6. Germline CDR1 reads GEAIGNYY; CDR2 reads EKD. The CDR3 has 20 residues. The CDR3 protein is CACDTVLGDTSSWDTRQMFF. The CDR3 DNA sequence: TGTGCCTGTGACACCGTTCTGGGGGATACAAGCTCCTGGGACACCCGACAGATGTTTTTC.

This clone was seen a handful of times. The chain couples TRDV2 to TRDJ1, with TRDD3 identical over 10 bases. The ends lost 2 bases at V and 0 bases at J; junction bases unmatched: 17. This CDR3 spans 20 amino acids. Per germline, CDR1 GEAIGNYY and CDR2 EKD. The CDR3 sequence: CACDMVLGDADEKYTDKLIF. CDR3 bases: TGTGCCTGTGACATGGTACTGGGGGATGCTGACGAAAAGTACACCGATAAACTCATCTTT.

This clone showed up just a few times. This chain joins TRDV2 and TRDJ1, with 7 bases matching TRDD3. V was pared by 0 bases and J by 0 bases, with 3 bases of the junction left unmatched. The CDR3 is 15 amino acids. Germline lookup yields CDR1 GEAIGNYY and CDR2 EKD. The CDR3 sequence: CACDTVGDYTDKLIF. In nucleotides, the CDR3 is TGTGCCTGTGACACCGTGGGGGACTACACCGATAAACTCATCTTT.

The V and J genes are TRDV2 and TRDJ1, with 7 bases identical to TRDD3. The CDR3 is made up of 14 amino acids. Per germline, CDR1 GEAIGNYY and CDR2 EKD. The trim removed 3 bases at V and 4 bases at J, leaving 7 bases unmatched. CDR3 nucleotides: TGTGCCTGTGACGACCTGGGGGCTAGCGATAAACTCATCTTT. It specifies CACDDLGASDKLIF.

This clone was detected only a few times. Germline and junction disagree at one end, which may indicate a read error. The chain is built from TRDV2 and TRDJ1, with 7 bases identical to TRDD3. Germline CDR1 is GEAIGNYY and CDR2 is EKD. The CDR3 consists of 19 residues. This CDR3 is CACDPTGSGGILHTDKLIF. The CDR3 DNA reads TGTGCCTGTGACCCAACTGGGTCGGGGGGGATCTTACACACCGACAAACTCATCTTT.

This clone was counted between two and nine times. The V call is TRDV2, the J call TRDJ3, with 13 bases matching TRDD3. CDR3 length: 19 amino acids. With V trimmed by 0 bases and J by 3 bases, 4 bases remained unmatched. The germline gives CDR1 GEAIGNYY, CDR2 EKD. The CDR3 spells CACDTVLGDTHWDTRQMFF. The CDR3 DNA follows: TGTGCCTGTGACACCGTACTGGGGGATACGCACTGGGACACCCGACAGATGTTTTTC.